Presented here are 22 T cell receptor beta chains from one specimen sequenced in a study of blood T cell repertoires in COVID-19. Sequencing used immunoSEQ multiplex PCR; TCRdb keeps in-frame clones, though not all of them. This sample yields 300,000 to 450,000 clones, of which around 87% are seen a single time; about 2.3% belongs to the top ten. Sequenced sample: peripheral blood. These receptors were obtained from a woman aged 55-69 years with COVID-19, enrolled during active disease.

V is TRBV19 and J is TRBJ1-5; the match to TRBD1 covers 8 bases. CDR1 and CDR2 (germline): LNHDA, SQIVND (reference sequence). The length of the CDR3 is 18 residues. V was pared by 7 bases and J by 4 bases, with 18 bases of the junction left unmatched. CDR3 DNA: TGTGCCAGTACCTCCCCCGCGGGGTGGACAGGGACGAATCAGCCCCAGCATTTT. It is translated as CASTSPAGWTGTNQPQHF.

The chain joins TRBV27 to TRBJ1-5; D unresolved. CDR1 and CDR2 from the germline V gene are MNHEY and SMNVEV (reference sequence). The CDR3 has 10 amino acids. Trimming pared 3 bases from V and 12 bases from J, leaving 6 bases between. The CDR3 is CASSFGNQHF. The CDR3 DNA sequence: TGTGCCAGCAGTTTCGGGAACCAGCATTTT.

This chain connects TRBV5-1 to TRBJ1-4, with 8 bases aligning to TRBD1. This CDR3 comprises 14 residues. V was pared by 6 bases and J by 4 bases, with 5 bases of the junction left unmatched. Germline values: CDR1 SGHRS, CDR2 YFSETQ. The CDR3 loop reads CASTGQGLNEKLFF. The CDR3 DNA is TGCGCCAGCACAGGACAGGGCCTTAATGAAAAACTGTTTTTT.

In this sample, this clone turned up once. The rearrangement joins TRBV5-1 to TRBJ2-3; 11 positions match TRBD2. Losses at the gene ends were 2 bases for V and 3 bases for J; bases not matched to a gene: 5. The CDR3 loop spans 16 amino acids. Germline V gene data show CDR1 as SGHRS and CDR2 as YFSETQ. The CDR3 bases are TGCGCCAGCAGCTTTCGACTAGCGGGGCTTACAGATACGCAGTATTTT. As protein: CASSFRLAGLTDTQYF.

On this clone: Other DNA variants within this sample encode the same CDR3. CDR3 residues: CASSPGGSYGYTF. DNA for the CDR3: TGTGCCAGCAGCCCGGGGGGGAGCTATGGCTACACCTTC. The chain recombines TRBV11-2 with TRBJ1-2; D is possibly TRBD1 (5 bases). Trimming pared 5 bases from V and 4 bases from J, leaving 11 bases between. This CDR3 comprises 13 residues. Germline CDR1 and CDR2: SGHAT and FQNNGV.

The gene calls are TRBV12-3 or TRBV12-4 and TRBJ2-1; the D is unclear. The V end lost 1 base, the J end lost 13 bases, and 14 bases lay between the germline ends. The CDR3 consists of 13 residues. CDR3 loop: CASSLGASLSQFF. The CDR3 DNA reads as TGTGCCAGCAGTTTAGGGGCCTCTTTATCACAGTTCTTC.

The chain employs TRBV11-2 and TRBJ2-2; perhaps TRBD1 as D (5 bases). Per germline, CDR1 SGHAT and CDR2 FQNNGV. Trimming shortened V by 3 bases and J by 6 bases, and 8 bases separated the two germline ends. The CDR3 has 13 amino acids. CDR3 bases: TGTGCCAGCAGCTTCCAGGGTTCCGGGGAGCTGTTTTTT. Translated, it gives CASSFQGSGELFF.

The chain has TRBV5-1 and TRBJ1-1; TRBD1 agrees at 8 bases. The CDR3 contains 14 residues. Germline trimming cut 0 bases from V and 6 bases from J; bases unmatched to any gene: 4. The germline gives CDR1 SGHRS, CDR2 YFSETQ. CDR3 in amino acids: CASSLGQGIPEAFF. CDR3 DNA: TGCGCCAGCAGCTTGGGACAGGGGATCCCTGAAGCTTTCTTT. Looking up the rest from reference TRBV5-1 and TRBJ1-1 gives the full variable domain: KAGVTQTPRYLIKTRGQQVTLSCSPISGHRSVSWYQQTPGQGLQFLFEYFSETQRNKGNFPGRFSGRQFSNSRSEMNVSTLELGDSALYLCASSLGQGIPEAFFGQGTRLTVV.

The J gene is TRBJ2-7, the V gene TRBV7-8; D may be TRBD2 (5 bases). The CDR3 is made up of 16 amino acids. Germline V gene data show CDR1 as SGHVS and CDR2 as FQNEAQ. The V and J ends lost 1 base and 0 bases respectively, with 13 bases between them. CDR3 residues: CASSLVSGVSSYEQYF. The CDR3 region has the DNA TGTGCCAGCAGCTTAGTTTCCGGGGTAAGCTCCTACGAGCAGTACTTC.

The V gene is TRBV28, the J gene TRBJ1-5; a weak D match, TRBD1 (5 bases). The length of the CDR3 is 15 residues. Between the trimmed V and J ends, which lost 3 bases and 5 bases, there was a span of 14 bases. Germline CDR1 MDHEN, CDR2 SYDVKM. The CDR3 DNA is TGTGCCAGCAGTTTCCCTGGGGGGGTACATCAGCCCCAGCATTTT. Protein product: CASSFPGGVHQPQHF. Full variable domain (remainder filled in from reference TRBV28 and TRBJ1-5): DVKVTQSSRYLVKRTGEKVFLECVQDMDHENMFWYRQDPGLGLRLIYFSYDVKMKEKGDIPEGYSVSREKKERFSLILESASTNQTSMYLCASSFPGGVHQPQHFGDGTRLSIL.

V and J are TRBV6-5 and TRBJ2-1, with 7 bases that match TRBD2. The CDR3 length is 15 residues. CDR1 is MNHEY, CDR2 SVGAGI, per germline. Germline trimming cut 6 bases from V and 5 bases from J; bases unmatched to any gene: 10. CDR3 region: CASSFLAADNNEQFF. CDR3 nucleotides: TGTGCCAGCAGCTTCCTAGCGGCGGACAACAATGAGCAGTTCTTC.

The V and J genes are TRBV25-1 and TRBJ2-5, with 9 bases identical to TRBD2. This CDR3 comprises 16 residues. After removal of 5 bases from V and 1 base from J, the junction contained 8 bases not matched to a gene. Germline CDR1 is MGHDK and CDR2 is SYGVNS. CDR3 sequence: CASSLPAGGLQETQYF. The DNA for the CDR3 is TGTGCCAGCAGTCTCCCGGCGGGGGGGCTCCAAGAGACCCAGTACTTC.

The chain has TRBV7-8 and TRBJ2-3; a possible D gene is TRBD2 (6 bases). Germline V gives CDR1 SGHVS, CDR2 FQNEAQ. This CDR3 is 14 amino acids long. Trimming left V 5 bases short and J 9 bases short, with 18 bases between. The CDR3 DNA reads TGTGCCAGCAGCCCCTTTGGATCCGCGGGGACGCAGTATTTT. Its protein product is CASSPFGSAGTQYF.

This chain uses TRBV21-1 with TRBJ2-7; the D call TRBD2 from the table was never checked on the DNA. TRBV21-1 is assigned pseudogene status. CDR3 length equals 19 residues. The chain's CDR3 is CASSPYPGGCNPLSYEQYF. Written as DNA, the CDR3 is TGTGCCAGCAGTCCCTACCCGGGTGGGTGTAACCCGTTGAGTTACGAGCAGTACTTC.

This clone was counted between two and nine times. The chain carries TRBV11-2 and TRBJ2-7; maybe TRBD1 (5 bases). The V end was cut by 1 base, the J end by 3 bases, with 13 bases between. In germline, CDR1 is SGHAT, CDR2 FQNNGV. CDR3 length: 15 amino acids. CDR3 protein: CASSLGQGFDYEQYF. CDR3 bases: TGTGCCAGCAGCTTAGGTCAGGGCTTCGACTACGAGCAGTACTTC.

The chain is built from TRBV7-2 and TRBJ1-1; D possibly corresponds to TRBD1 (5 bases). The V gene lost 1 base and the J gene lost 7 bases, with 10 bases spanning the gap. The length of the CDR3 is 13 residues. Germline lookup yields CDR1 SGHTA and CDR2 FQGNSA. The CDR3 region is CASSLVRQGEAFF. CDR3 bases: TGTGCCAGCAGCTTAGTTAGGCAGGGTGAAGCTTTCTTT.

This chain connects TRBV14 to TRBJ1-2; D is undetermined. This CDR3 is 12 amino acids long. Germline CDR1 reads SGHDN; CDR2 reads FVKESK. Trimming removed 4 bases from V and 2 bases from J, with 5 bases in between. This CDR3 is CASSRQNYGYTF. The CDR3 bases are TGTGCCAGCAGCCGGCAGAACTATGGCTACACCTTC.

This chain connects TRBV19 to TRBJ1-2; TRBD1 matches at 9 bases. Per the germline V gene, CDR1 is LNHDA and CDR2 is SQIVND (reference sequence). The CDR3 covers 15 residues. With 3 bases clipped from V and 8 bases from J, the junction kept 10 bases outside the gene matches. The CDR3 protein is CASSIGRDRVAGYTF. In DNA, the CDR3 is TGTGCCAGTAGTATCGGCCGGGACAGGGTTGCGGGCTACACCTTC.

The genes are TRBV7-3 and TRBJ2-2; TRBD2 is a possible D gene (5 bases). Germline values: CDR1 SGHTA, CDR2 FQGTGA. The CDR3 spans 15 residues. V lost 0 bases to trimming and J lost 2 bases, with 7 bases between them. CDR3 amino acids: CASSLTRGNTGELFF. The CDR3 bases are TGTGCCAGCAGCTTAACACGGGGAAACACCGGGGAGCTGTTTTTT.

The chain links TRBV4-1 to TRBJ1-3; 7 bases align to TRBD1. CDR3 size: 17 residues. Germline V gene sequence: CDR1 MGHRA, CDR2 YSYEKL. The trim removed 1 base at V and 0 bases at J, leaving 6 bases unmatched. The CDR3 spells CASSQVLGTVSGNTIYF. CDR3 sequence (DNA): TGCGCCAGCAGCCAAGTTCTTGGGACAGTCTCTGGAAACACCATATATTTT.

The CDR3 reads CASSLARGVRGEQYF. CDR3 sequence (DNA): TGTGCCAGCAGCTTAGCGCGGGGGGTCCGGGGCGAGCAGTACTTC. This chain joins TRBV7-9 and TRBJ2-7; 8 positions agree with TRBD2. The CDR3 sequence is 15 residues long. Germline V gene lookup returns CDR1 SEHNR and CDR2 FQNEAQ (reference sequence). Trimming removed 0 bases from V and 6 bases from J; junction bases left unmatched: 7. The full variable domain, rest sourced from reference TRBV7-9 and TRBJ2-7, is DTGVSQNPRHKITKRGQNVTFRCDPISEHNRLYWYRQTLGQGPEFLTYFQNEAQLEKSRLLSDRFSAERPKGSFSTLEIQRTEQGDSAMYLCASSLARGVRGEQYFGPGTRLTVT.

The chain recombines TRBV5-1 with TRBJ2-1; D possibly corresponds to TRBD2 (6 bases). Germline CDR1 is SGHRS and CDR2 is YFSETQ. V lost 3 bases and J 5 bases, leaving 9 bases between the germline ends. The CDR3 loop spans 13 amino acids. DNA for the CDR3: TGCGCCAGCAGCTCGGGACTCGACAATGAGCAGTTCTTC. This sequence encodes CASSSGLDNEQFF.